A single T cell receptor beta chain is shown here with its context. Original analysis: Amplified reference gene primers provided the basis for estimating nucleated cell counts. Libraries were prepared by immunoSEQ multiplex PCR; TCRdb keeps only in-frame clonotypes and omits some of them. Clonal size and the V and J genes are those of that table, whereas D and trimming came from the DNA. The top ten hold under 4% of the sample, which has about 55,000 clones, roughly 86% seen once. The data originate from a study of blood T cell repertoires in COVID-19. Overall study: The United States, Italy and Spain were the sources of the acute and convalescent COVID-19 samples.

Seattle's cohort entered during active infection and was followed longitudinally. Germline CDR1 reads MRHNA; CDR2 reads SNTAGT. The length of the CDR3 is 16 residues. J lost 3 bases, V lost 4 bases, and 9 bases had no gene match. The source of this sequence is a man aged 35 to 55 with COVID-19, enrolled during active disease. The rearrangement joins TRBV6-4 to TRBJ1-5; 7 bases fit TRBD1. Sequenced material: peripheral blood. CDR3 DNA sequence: TGTGCCAGCAGTGCCCTTCAAGGGACAGTCAATCAGCCCCAGCATTTT. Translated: CASSALQGTVNQPQHF.